The 21 T cell receptor beta chains below come from one sample, sequenced in a study of PD-L1 blockade in urothelial cancer. Libraries were prepared by immunoSEQ multiplex PCR; TCRdb keeps only in-frame clonotypes and omits some of them. The sample carries tens of thousands of clones, roughly 82% recorded once. Sequenced material: PBMCs, taken around atezolizumab (anti-PD-L1) treatment. These receptors were obtained from a man aged 65-85 years with urothelial cancer.

J is TRBJ1-1 and V is TRBV10-3; TRBD1 agrees at 8 bases. Germline CDR1 reads ENHRY; CDR2 reads SYGVKD. V was clipped by 6 bases and J by 6 bases; unmatched bases: 9. The CDR3 sequence is 14 residues long. This CDR3 reads CAIRADRATPEAFF. The CDR3 DNA sequence: TGTGCCATCAGGGCGGACAGGGCAACCCCTGAAGCTTTCTTT.

J is TRBJ1-2 and V is TRBV5-6; TRBD1 might be the D (6 bases). CDR1 and CDR2 from the germline V gene are SGHDT and YYEEEE. This CDR3 is built from 14 residues. V lost 3 bases and J 7 bases, leaving 16 bases between the germline ends. CDR3 sequence: CASSYRDRSGGYTF. The CDR3, as DNA: TGTGCCAGCAGCTACCGCGACAGGAGCGGTGGCTACACCTTC.

This rearrangement joins TRBV9 to TRBJ2-6; D may be TRBD1 (6 bases). V dropped 3 bases and J dropped 4 bases, with 23 bases sitting between them. This CDR3 comprises 19 residues. Germline V gene sequence: CDR1 SGDLS, CDR2 YYNGEE. The CDR3 spells CASSEPADRLFGGANVLTF. The CDR3, as DNA: TGTGCCAGCAGCGAGCCAGCGGACAGATTGTTTGGAGGGGCCAACGTCCTGACTTTC.

The chain employs TRBV4-3 and TRBJ1-4; weak D call: TRBD1 (6 bases). Germline V lookup: CDR1 LGHNA, CDR2 YSLEER. V lost 0 bases to trimming and J lost 8 bases, with 13 bases between them. CDR3 size: 15 residues. For the CDR3, the DNA is TGCGCCAGCAGCCAAGACCGGGACACTGGCGAAAAACTGTTTTTT. It is translated as CASSQDRDTGEKLFF.

About this clone: The sample has other DNA sequences that encode this CDR3 too. The J gene is TRBJ2-1, the V gene TRBV7-9; 14 bases are shared with TRBD2. There are 18 residues in the CDR3. Germline values: CDR1 SEHNR, CDR2 FQNEAQ (reference sequence). Trimming cost V 5 bases and J 1 base; bases outside gene matches: 7. This chain's CDR3 is CASSLGTSGRRSYNEQFF. As DNA, the CDR3 is TGTGCCAGCAGCCTGGGGACTAGCGGGAGAAGGTCCTACAATGAGCAGTTCTTC.

V and J are TRBV18 and TRBJ1-2, with TRBD1 as a possible D gene (6 bases). CDR3 length: 14 residues. Trimming took off 6 bases at V and 0 bases at J, with 11 bases between the two ends. Germline CDR1 and CDR2: KGHSH and LQKENI. CDR3 protein: CASSTTGANYGYTF. The DNA of the CDR3 is TGTGCCAGCTCGACGACAGGAGCTAACTATGGCTACACCTTC.

This chain uses TRBV5-4 with TRBJ1-1, with D possibly matching TRBD1 (6 bases). The V and J ends lost 4 bases and 0 bases respectively, with 10 bases between them. Germline V lookup: CDR1 SGHNT, CDR2 YYREEE (reference sequence). This CDR3 spans 14 amino acids. The CDR3 DNA follows: TGTGCCAGCAGCGCGGACAGCTTGAACACTGAAGCTTTCTTT. Residues: CASSADSLNTEAFF.

This clone occurred a few times. The gene calls are TRBV21-1 and TRBJ1-4; TRBD1, as called in the table, went unchecked against the DNA. TRBV21-1 is recorded as a pseudogene. The CDR3 consists of 18 residues. The CDR3 bases are TGTGCCAGCAACACACGAAGGGGGACAGGAGGCCCCAATGAAAAACTGTTTTTT. This sequence encodes CASNTRRGTGGPNEKLFF.

This chain joins TRBV6-6 and TRBJ2-7; D may be TRBD1 (6 bases). CDR3 length equals 14 residues. Germline CDR1 reads MNHNY; CDR2 reads SVGAGI (reference sequence). Trimming left V 5 bases short and J 6 bases short, with 17 bases between. CDR3 nucleotide sequence: TGTGCCAGCAGTGGGGGCAGTATTTCGATCGAGCAGTACTTC. Residues: CASSGGSISIEQYF.

V gene TRBV2 combines with J gene TRBJ2-2, with 10 positions matching TRBD1. This CDR3 has 15 residues. Trimming cost V 7 bases and J 3 bases; bases outside gene matches: 5. Germline V gene lookup returns CDR1 SNHLY and CDR2 FYNNEI. CDR3 sequence reads: CASNSGTGDTGELFF. The DNA of the CDR3 is TGTGCCAGCAACTCCGGGACAGGGGACACCGGGGAGCTGTTTTTT.

This sequence joins TRBV19 and TRBJ1-5, with 10 positions matching TRBD1. Germline V CDR1 and CDR2: LNHDA, SQIVND (reference sequence). The V and J ends lost 9 bases and 7 bases, in that order; junction bases with no gene match: 12. The CDR3 covers 15 residues. CDR3 nucleotide sequence: TGTGCCAGCTTGACTCCGGGACAGGGGAACCAGCCCCAGCATTTT. It yields the protein CASLTPGQGNQPQHF. The variable domain in full, completed from reference TRBV19 and TRBJ1-5, reads DGGITQSPKYLFRKEGQNVTLSCEQNLNHDAMYWYRQDPGQGLRLIYYSQIVNDFQKGDIAEGYSVSREKKESFPLTVTSAQKNPTAFYLCASLTPGQGNQPQHFGDGTRLSIL.

The rearrangement joins TRBV4-1 to TRBJ2-4, with D perhaps matching TRBD2 (6 bases). Germline-derived CDR1 and CDR2 are MGHRA and YSYEKL. The CDR3 is 15 amino acids. Trimming shortened V by 3 bases and J by 4 bases, and 13 bases separated the two germline ends. CDR3 sequence reads: CASSHPPGAKNIQYF. In nucleotides, the CDR3 is TGCGCCAGCAGCCACCCTCCGGGAGCGAAAAACATTCAGTACTTC.

The chain couples TRBV5-1 to TRBJ2-1, with 11 bases lining up with TRBD2. V trimming: 4 bases; J trimming: 2 bases; junction bases outside the gene matches: 5. The CDR3 consists of 16 residues. Germline CDR1 is SGHRS and CDR2 is YFSETQ. The CDR3 DNA sequence: TGCGCCAGCAGCCATGGGACTAGCGGCCCCTACAATGAGCAGTTCTTC. Protein product: CASSHGTSGPYNEQFF.

The genes are TRBV27 and TRBJ1-1, with a possible D match to TRBD1 (5 bases). Looked up from germline, CDR1 is MNHEY and CDR2 is SMNVEV (reference sequence). Deletions cut 7 bases from V and 6 bases from J, with 21 bases between. The CDR3 is 15 residues long. The CDR3 sequence: CASTSLQSTGAEAFF. CDR3 bases: TGTGCCAGCACCTCCCTGCAATCAACGGGGGCTGAAGCTTTCTTT.

The CDR3 reads CASSLGPLLAGNTIYF. CDR3 nucleotide sequence: TGTGCCAGCAGCTTAGGGCCCTTGCTAGCTGGAAACACCATATATTTT. This chain links TRBV7-2 with TRBJ1-3; D not resolved. Between the trimmed V and J ends, which lost 1 base and 2 bases, there was a span of 12 bases. The CDR3 has 16 amino acids. Germline V gene data show CDR1 as SGHTA and CDR2 as FQGNSA.

This sequence joins TRBV7-2 and TRBJ2-3; D remains ambiguous. The CDR3 contains 15 residues. V dropped 5 bases and J dropped 1 base, with 13 bases sitting between them. Per germline, CDR1 SGHTA and CDR2 FQGNSA. In nucleotides, the CDR3 is TGTGCCAGCAGCCAAGACCGTCGGGGCACAGATACGCAGTATTTT. Protein sequence: CASSQDRRGTDTQYF.

This clone was seen more than once but under ten times. This chain links TRBV5-1 with TRBJ2-1, with D uncertain. The V end was cut by 0 bases, the J end by 7 bases, with 14 bases between. The CDR3 sequence is 15 residues long. Germline V gene sequence: CDR1 SGHRS, CDR2 YFSETQ. This CDR3 reads CASSLASVKTNEQFF. In DNA form, the CDR3 reads TGCGCCAGCAGCTTGGCGAGCGTGAAAACGAATGAGCAGTTCTTC. Complete variable domain (other parts from reference TRBV5-1 and TRBJ2-1): KAGVTQTPRYLIKTRGQQVTLSCSPISGHRSVSWYQQTPGQGLQFLFEYFSETQRNKGNFPGRFSGRQFSNSRSEMNVSTLELGDSALYLCASSLASVKTNEQFFGPGTRLTVL.

V gene TRBV2 combines with J gene TRBJ2-1, with 10 bases lining up with TRBD1. The germline V gene has CDR1 SNHLY and CDR2 FYNNEI. V shed 7 bases, J shed 8 bases, and the junction held 14 bases outside the gene matches. This CDR3 is built from 16 residues. CDR3 sequence: CASKNRQGASWDEQFF. DNA of the CDR3: TGTGCCAGCAAGAACCGACAGGGGGCAAGTTGGGATGAGCAGTTCTTC.

This clone was detected only a few times. The V gene is TRBV5-1, the J gene TRBJ1-1, with D possibly being TRBD1 (5 bases). CDR1 and CDR2 (germline): SGHRS, YFSETQ. CDR3 length equals 17 residues. V lost 1 base to trimming and J lost 3 bases, with 19 bases between them. This CDR3 reads CASSLQPLRGGDTEAFF. Written as DNA, the CDR3 is TGCGCCAGCAGCTTGCAGCCTTTACGGGGCGGGGACACTGAAGCTTTCTTT.

The chain uses TRBV27 and TRBJ1-5, with D perhaps TRBD1 (5 bases). Germline CDR1 MNHEY, CDR2 SMNVEV (reference sequence). Trimming cost V 2 bases and J 4 bases, with 9 bases left between them. This CDR3 region has 14 residues. CDR3 residues: CASSLAGSNQPQHF. The DNA of the CDR3 is TGTGCCAGCAGTTTAGCAGGGTCAAATCAGCCCCAGCATTTT.

V gene TRBV9 combines with J gene TRBJ1-4; no clear D gene. Germline assignment: CDR1 SGDLS and CDR2 YYNGEE. Trimming removed 4 bases from V and 3 bases from J, with 13 bases in between. The CDR3 is 15 residues long. The chain's CDR3 is CASSPTGRANEKLFF. The CDR3 bases are TGTGCCAGCAGCCCCACCGGGCGGGCTAATGAAAAACTGTTTTTT.